This entry concerns a single TCR beta chain. The record originates from a study of T cell changes during pregnancy in multiple sclerosis. From germline, CDR1 is MNHNY and CDR2 SVGAGI (reference sequence). The CDR3 loop spans 14 amino acids. V lost 2 bases and J 8 bases, leaving 15 bases between the germline ends. Sequenced by immunoSEQ multiplex PCR; TCRdb stores in-frame clones only, minus some. This table has roughly 48,000 clones, 88% appearing once. The receptor was isolated from a female donor with multiple sclerosis, enrolled in a pregnancy study. This specimen consisted of CD4+ T cells from peripheral blood mononuclear cells, obtained in the second trimester of pregnancy. This chain links TRBV6-6 with TRBJ1-2, with TRBD1 as a possible D gene (5 bases). In DNA, the CDR3 is TGTGCCAGCAGTTACAGCCGGGACCGGGAGGGCTACACCTTC. Protein: CASSYSRDREGYTF.